This is a list of T cell receptor beta chains from one sample in a study of cytomegalovirus exposure and HLA in healthy donors. Sequencing used immunoSEQ multiplex PCR; TCRdb keeps in-frame clones, though not all of them. The table has 95,000 to 150,000 clones, roughly 75% seen once. Sequenced: PBMCs. These receptors originate from a man aged 25 to 45 in good health and CMV-seropositive. The CDR3 runs from the conserved cysteine through the conserved F or W. A D gene is named only where the DNA matches it firmly. Part of the rows lack a size; the others show once, few, many or a class for expanded clones.

clone_size	d_call	v_call	cdr3_length	j_call	cdr3_aa	cdr3_nt
-	TRBD2	TRBV4-3	15	TRBJ2-6	CASSQDVTSGGKLTF	TGCGCCAGCAGCCAAGATGTTACTAGCGGGGGGAAGTTGACTTTC
-	TRBD1	TRBV5-1	14	TRBJ1-2	CASSDQGQNYGYTF	TGCGCCAGCAGCGACCAGGGACAGAACTATGGCTACACCTTC
-	TRBD2	TRBV5-4	14	TRBJ2-1	CASSLGTSGNEQFF	TGTGCCAGCAGCTTGGGGACTAGCGGGAATGAGCAGTTCTTC
once	-	TRBV2	17	TRBJ1-1	CASNKRTELMMNTEAFF	TGTGCCAGCAATAAGAGGACTGAACTAATGATGAACACTGAAGCTTTCTTT
-	TRBD2	TRBV2	17	TRBJ2-2	CASSGSKTSGNTGELFF	TGTGCCAGCAGCGGCTCTAAGACTAGCGGAAACACCGGGGAGCTGTTTTTT
-	TRBD1	TRBV30	15	TRBJ1-2	CAWSRGTGGSYGYTF	TGTGCCTGGAGTAGGGGGACAGGGGGGTCCTATGGCTACACCTTC
-	TRBD1	TRBV6-5	14	TRBJ1-1	CASSRDRGSTEAFF	TGTGCCAGCAGCAGAGACAGGGGAAGCACTGAAGCTTTCTTT
-	TRBD1	TRBV27	13	TRBJ1-1	CASRPTGEGEAFF	TGTGCCAGCAGACCGACAGGGGAGGGTGAAGCTTTCTTT
-	TRBD2	TRBV4-2	15	TRBJ2-1	CASSRSGSRGNEQFF	TGTGCCAGCAGCCGTAGCGGGAGTAGAGGCAATGAGCAGTTCTTC
-	-	TRBV30	14	TRBJ2-1	CAWTGSSSYNEQFF	TGTGCCTGGACGGGGTCAAGCTCCTACAATGAGCAGTTCTTC
-	-	TRBV15	17	TRBJ2-7	CATSRVGGRKSSYEQYF	TGTGCCACCAGCAGAGTTGGGGGCAGGAAGAGCTCCTACGAGCAGTACTTC
-	TRBD1	TRBV4-1	14	TRBJ2-5	CASSPTGGWETQYF	TGCGCCAGCAGCCCAACAGGGGGGTGGGAGACCCAGTACTTC
-	TRBD2	TRBV4-3	16	TRBJ2-7	CASSQEWLAGDYEQYF	TGCGCCAGCAGCCAAGAATGGCTAGCGGGAGATTACGAGCAGTACTTC
few	TRBD1	TRBV7-8	15	TRBJ1-2	CASRISGTGAYGYTF	TGTGCCAGCAGGATCTCGGGGACAGGGGCTTATGGCTACACCTTC
-	TRBD2	TRBV4-3	12	TRBJ2-1	CAMERENNEQFF	TGCGCCATGGAGCGGGAGAACAATGAGCAGTTCTTC
-	-	TRBV29-1	12	TRBJ2-7	CSVEVSRQEQYF	TGCAGCGTTGAAGTATCCCGACAGGAGCAGTACTTC
once	-	TRBV25-1	15	TRBJ2-5	CASSWASTPGRTQYF	TGTGCCAGCAGTTGGGCTAGCACTCCGGGGAGAACCCAGTACTTC
-	TRBD2	TRBV4-3	20	TRBJ2-6	CASSQEGGTSGRTGANVLTF	TGCGCCAGCAGCCAAGAGGGCGGGACTAGCGGGAGAACCGGGGCCAACGTCCTGACTTTC
-	TRBD1	TRBV15	15	TRBJ2-7	CATSTRTGLVNEQYF	TGTGCCACCAGCACCCGGACAGGGCTAGTGAACGAGCAGTACTTC
-	TRBD2	TRBV18	16	TRBJ2-5	CASSRFSGNNQETQYF	TGTGCCAGCTCACGCTTTAGCGGGAACAACCAAGAGACCCAGTACTTC
-	TRBD2	TRBV11-3	18	TRBJ2-1	CASSPGGVTGGLYNEQFF	TGTGCCAGCAGCCCCGGAGGGGTAACGGGAGGTTTGTACAATGAGCAGTTCTTC
-	-	TRBV13	14	TRBJ1-1	CASSLERGNTEAFF	TGTGCCAGCAGCTTAGAGCGGGGGAACACTGAAGCTTTCTTT
-	-	TRBV18	14	TRBJ2-7	CASSPSVAPYEQYF	TGTGCCAGCTCACCCTCAGTAGCGCCCTACGAGCAGTACTTC
-	-	TRBV6-1	14	TRBJ2-1	CASIRTNEGNEQFF	TGTGCCAGCATCCGAACAAATGAGGGCAATGAGCAGTTCTTC
-	-	TRBV7-3	15	TRBJ2-2	CASRRQDTNTGELFF	TGTGCCAGCAGACGACAGGATACGAACACCGGGGAGCTGTTTTTT
-	TRBD1	TRBV11-3	14	TRBJ2-2	CASSRRQGTGELFF	TGTGCCAGCAGCCGGAGACAGGGCACCGGGGAGCTGTTTTTT
-	-	TRBV7-8	11	TRBJ2-1	CASVEGRFPFF	TGTGCCAGCGTAGAAGGGAGATTTCCGTTCTTC
-	TRBD1	TRBV27	14	TRBJ2-7	CASSSGTGGNEQYF	TGTGCCAGCAGTTCGGGGACAGGGGGCAACGAGCAGTACTTC
-	-	TRBV27	15	TRBJ2-1	CASSLGLGNYNEQFF	TGTGCCAGCAGTTTGGGACTTGGTAACTACAATGAGCAGTTCTTC
-	TRBD2	TRBV13	18	TRBJ2-1	CASSLGLLAGSSYNEQFF	TGTGCCAGCAGCTTAGGCTTGCTAGCGGGCAGCTCCTACAATGAGCAGTTCTTC
-	-	TRBV7-9	11	TRBJ1-2	CASSLPDGYTF	TGTGCCAGCAGCTTGCCGGATGGCTACACCTTC
few	TRBD1	TRBV28	14	TRBJ2-7	CASSGTGVHYEQYF	TGTGCCAGCAGTGGGACAGGGGTTCACTACGAGCAGTACTTC
-	TRBD2	TRBV7-6	14	TRBJ2-7	CASSLGLAGYEQYF	TGTGCCAGCAGCCTAGGACTAGCGGGTTACGAGCAGTACTTC
few	-	TRBV10-3	15	TRBJ2-7	CAISESTRKIYEQYF	TGTGCCATCAGTGAGTCGACTCGAAAGATTTACGAGCAGTACTTC
-	-	TRBV7-2	16	TRBJ2-7	CASSLAGTRQFYEQYF	TGTGCCAGCAGCTTAGCGGGTACTAGGCAGTTTTACGAGCAGTACTTC
-	TRBD1	TRBV19	15	TRBJ2-1	CASSKDRAPYNEQFF	TGTGCCAGTAGTAAGGACAGGGCTCCCTACAATGAGCAGTTCTTC
-	-	TRBV14	15	TRBJ1-1	CASSKPGAGVTEAFF	TGTGCCAGCAGCAAGCCAGGGGCGGGGGTAACTGAAGCTTTCTTT
-	TRBD2	TRBV9	15	TRBJ2-2	CASSAGGLLRRELFF	TGTGCCAGCAGCGCTGGGGGACTACTGAGGCGGGAGCTGTTTTTT
-	TRBD2	TRBV5-1	18	TRBJ2-7	CASSFAGLAGAGAYEQYF	TGCGCCAGCAGCTTTGCGGGACTAGCGGGAGCGGGTGCGTACGAGCAGTACTTC
-	TRBD2	TRBV6-5	15	TRBJ2-5	CASSSRAGARETQYF	TGTGCCAGCAGCTCGCGAGCGGGGGCCCGGGAGACCCAGTACTTC
-	-	TRBV27	13	TRBJ1-5	CASSNRGNQPQHF	TGTGCCAGCAGTAACAGGGGCAATCAGCCCCAGCATTTT
-	-	TRBV27	16	TRBJ2-5	CASSLMAARIQETQYF	TGTGCCAGCAGTCTAATGGCAGCTAGGATCCAAGAGACCCAGTACTTC
-	-	TRBV11-2	14	TRBJ2-1	CASGGHRSYNEQFF	TGTGCCAGCGGCGGGCACCGCTCCTACAATGAGCAGTTCTTC
-	TRBD2	TRBV6-1	15	TRBJ2-3	CASREGLADTDTQYF	TGTGCCAGCAGAGAGGGACTAGCGGACACAGATACGCAGTATTTT
-	TRBD1	TRBV7-2	15	TRBJ1-5	CASSLRTGGDQPQHF	TGTGCCAGCAGCTTAAGGACAGGGGGCGATCAGCCCCAGCATTTT
-	TRBD1	TRBV11-2	15	TRBJ2-7	CASSIWGQLSYEQYF	TGTGCCAGCAGCATATGGGGACAGCTATCCTACGAGCAGTACTTC
-	-	TRBV4-3	15	TRBJ2-7	CASSQVYEAFYEQYF	TGCGCCAGCAGCCAAGTGTACGAGGCCTTCTACGAGCAGTACTTC
-	TRBD1	TRBV29-1	14	TRBJ2-7	CSVEGQGSSYEQYF	TGCAGCGTTGAAGGACAGGGAAGCTCCTACGAGCAGTACTTC
-	-	TRBV25-1	13	TRBJ2-7	CASSDYTSYEQYF	TGTGCCAGCAGTGATTATACTAGCTACGAGCAGTACTTC
-	TRBD1	TRBV14	17	TRBJ1-1	CASSQTSGTGASTPAFF	TGTGCCAGCAGCCAAACGTCCGGGACAGGGGCCTCGACGCCGGCTTTCTTT